This passage covers 20 T cell receptor beta chains from one sample sequenced in a study of a mutant IDH1 vaccine in newly diagnosed glioma. Time point defined: week 47, end of study. Mutant IDH1 20-mer peptide, at 300 ug, made up each vaccine dose, with topical imiquimod. Assay used: immunoSEQ multiplex PCR; TCRdb lists only in-frame clones, some missing. The table includes roughly 86,000 clones, roughly 91% detected once. Antigens of these TCRs are unknown. The sample here was PBMCs, taken from a glioma patient whose treatment included an IDH1 peptide vaccine. The receptors were gathered from a woman aged 45-65 years with glioma.

The V and J genes are TRBV29-1 and TRBJ2-5; tentatively, D is TRBD1 (6 bases). There are 15 residues in the CDR3. The germline V gene encodes CDR1 SQVTM and CDR2 ANQGSEA. Trimming left V 6 bases short and J 1 base short, with 18 bases between. Here the CDR3 DNA reads TGCAGCGTCAAACGGGACACCGGCCCCCAAGAGACCCAGTACTTC. Translating gives CSVKRDTGPQETQYF.

The chain carries TRBV7-6 and TRBJ2-2; 8 bases are shared with TRBD2. V trimming: 7 bases; J trimming: 0 bases; junction bases outside the gene matches: 16. Germline-derived CDR1 and CDR2 are SGHVS and FNYEAQ. The CDR3 covers 19 residues. Here the CDR3 DNA reads TGTGCCAGCATCCCTACACCTCTACGGGGGGGACCGAACACCGGGGAGCTGTTTTTT. Residues: CASIPTPLRGGPNTGELFF.

The chain carries TRBV18 and TRBJ2-3; no firm D call. Trimming left V 3 bases short and J 0 bases short, with 10 bases between. Germline V gene sequence: CDR1 KGHSH, CDR2 LQKENI. The CDR3 sequence is 15 residues long. CDR3 bases: TGTGCCAGCTCACCCCTTTCCGGGAGCACAGATACGCAGTATTTT. Translated, it gives CASSPLSGSTDTQYF.

V and J are TRBV19 and TRBJ2-1; unclear D gene. V shed 1 base and J shed 2 bases, with 3 bases lying between them. Germline assignment: CDR1 LNHDA and CDR2 SQIVND (reference sequence). The CDR3 is made up of 13 amino acids. The CDR3 DNA reads TGTGCCAGTAGTATAGGAACCTACAATGAGCAGTTCTTC. Protein sequence: CASSIGTYNEQFF.

The V and J genes are TRBV4-1 and TRBJ2-2; 11 positions agree with TRBD1. The germline gives CDR1 MGHRA, CDR2 YSYEKL. With 1 base clipped from V and 7 bases from J, the junction kept 11 bases outside the gene matches. This CDR3 has 18 amino acids. The CDR3 DNA sequence: TGCGCCAGCAGCCAAGCTAAAGGGGACAGGGGGGTAGGCGGGGAGCTGTTTTTT. It codes for CASSQAKGDRGVGGELFF.

J is TRBJ1-2 and V is TRBV6-1; TRBD1 might be the D (6 bases). The CDR3 extends over 13 amino acids. The germline V gene has CDR1 MNHNS and CDR2 SASEGT. Between the trimmed V and J ends, which lost 4 bases and 2 bases, there was a span of 8 bases. The DNA for the CDR3 is TGTGCCAGCAGTGGGCAGGGGAACTATGGCTACACCTTC. Residues: CASSGQGNYGYTF.

The rearrangement links TRBV28 to TRBJ1-1; TRBD1 aligns across 9 bases. This CDR3 has 15 residues. Germline V CDR1 and CDR2: MDHEN, SYDVKM. The junction had 7 bases not matched to a gene; V was cut back by 2 bases and J by 6 bases. The CDR3 sequence is CASSLGDRVVSEAFF. The CDR3 DNA sequence: TGTGCCAGCAGTTTAGGGGACAGGGTAGTGTCTGAAGCTTTCTTT. Supplemented by reference TRBV28 and TRBJ1-1, the full variable domain reads DVKVTQSSRYLVKRTGEKVFLECVQDMDHENMFWYRQDPGLGLRLIYFSYDVKMKEKGDIPEGYSVSREKKERFSLILESASTNQTSMYLCASSLGDRVVSEAFFGQGTRLTVV.

The V call is TRBV4-1, the J call TRBJ1-4; no definite D call. The V end was cut by 1 base, the J end by 8 bases, with 8 bases between. The CDR3 extends over 13 amino acids. Germline V gene lookup returns CDR1 MGHRA and CDR2 YSYEKL. CDR3 protein: CASSQVVLEKLFF. DNA of the CDR3: TGCGCCAGCAGCCAAGTGGTCCTGGAAAAACTGTTTTTT.

This clone was observed a single time. The chain employs TRBV5-6 and TRBJ1-4; 7 nucleotides agree with TRBD1. V shed 0 bases, J shed 11 bases, and the junction held 10 bases outside the gene matches. The CDR3 covers 15 residues. Germline CDR1 reads SGHDT; CDR2 reads YYEEEE. CDR3 region: CASSLARDSREKLFF. Written as DNA, the CDR3 is TGTGCCAGCAGCTTGGCCCGGGACAGCCGGGAGAAACTGTTTTTT.

In this sample, this clone is medium-sized. This chain links TRBV7-9 with TRBJ2-2, with D perhaps TRBD1 (5 bases). Trimming stripped 1 base from V and 7 bases from J, with 10 bases between. The CDR3 contains 14 residues. CDR1 SEHNR and CDR2 FQNEAQ come from the germline V gene (reference sequence). The CDR3 region has the DNA TGTGCCAGCAGCTTAGTCCAGGGTGTCGGGGAGCTGTTTTTT. This sequence encodes CASSLVQGVGELFF.

The chain combines TRBV6-1 with TRBJ2-5; 7 bases map to TRBD2. V shed 1 base and J 5 bases; nucleotides not matched to a gene: 4. The CDR3 has 14 residues. The germline V gene has CDR1 MNHNS and CDR2 SASEGT. In DNA form, the CDR3 reads TGTGCCAGCAGTGAAGGCGGGGGAGGCGAGACCCAGTACTTC. Translation gives CASSEGGGGETQYF.

This clone appeared a single time. This sequence joins TRBV27 and TRBJ2-1, with 14 bases fitting TRBD2. Germline V gene data show CDR1 as MNHEY and CDR2 as SMNVEV (reference sequence). The CDR3 loop spans 13 amino acids. J was trimmed by 12 bases and V by 3 bases; bases with no gene match: 1. As DNA, the CDR3 is TGTGCCAGCAGTTTGACTAGCGGGAGGGGGCAGTTCTTC. Its protein is CASSLTSGRGQFF.

The chain recombines TRBV11-3 with TRBJ1-1; TRBD1 matches at 7 bases. The CDR3 length is 15 residues. The germline V gene encodes CDR1 SGHNT and CDR2 YENEEA. V trimming: 1 base; J trimming: 4 bases; junction bases outside the gene matches: 6. CDR3 sequence: CASSLGRGRGTEAFF. The CDR3 DNA sequence: TGTGCCAGCAGCTTAGGGAGGGGGCGCGGCACTGAAGCTTTCTTT.

The chain combines TRBV28 with TRBJ2-5, with 8 nucleotides matching TRBD1. The end of the DNA is better explained by TRBJ2-7, so the J call may be wrong. The length of the CDR3 is 11 residues. Per the germline V gene, CDR1 is MDHEN and CDR2 is SYDVKM. CDR3 sequence: CASGTGYEQYF. The CDR3 DNA follows: TGTGCCAGCGGGACAGGCTACGAGCAGTACTTC.

This sequence joins TRBV29-1 and TRBJ2-1; D gene ambiguous. Looked up from germline, CDR1 is SQVTM and CDR2 is ANQGSEA. The CDR3 has 12 amino acids. V was clipped by 3 bases and J by 7 bases, with 10 bases between them. CDR3 DNA: TGCAGCGTTGATAGGATCCGTAATGAGCAGTTCTTC. Its protein product is CSVDRIRNEQFF.

This chain links TRBV10-2 with TRBJ2-7; D is uncertain. V lost 6 bases and J lost 3, with 6 bases in between. Germline CDR1 is WSHSY and CDR2 is SAAADI. The CDR3 consists of 11 residues. The CDR3 reads CASSPIYEQYF. CDR3 DNA: TGCGCCAGCAGCCCAATCTACGAGCAGTACTTC.

V is TRBV10-3 and J is TRBJ2-4; D is undetermined. The V end lost 0 bases, the J end lost 2 bases, and 8 bases lay between the germline ends. Looked up from germline, CDR1 is ENHRY and CDR2 is SYGVKD. This CDR3 comprises 15 residues. CDR3 residues: CAISESGFTKNIQYF. The CDR3, as DNA: TGTGCCATCAGTGAGTCAGGGTTTACCAAAAACATTCAGTACTTC.

The chain is built from TRBV7-9 and TRBJ1-2, with 7 bases matching TRBD1. The germline V gene encodes CDR1 SEHNR and CDR2 FQNEAQ (reference sequence). With 8 bases clipped from V and 1 base from J, the junction kept 7 bases outside the gene matches. The CDR3 is made up of 14 amino acids. The CDR3 coding sequence is TGTGCCAGCGACGGGACAGCGCGTAACTATGGCTACACCTTC. Its translation: CASDGTARNYGYTF.

This chain uses TRBV7-9 with TRBJ2-7, with 10 positions matching TRBD1. Germline-derived CDR1 and CDR2 are SEHNR and FQNEAQ (reference sequence). This CDR3 is 17 amino acids long. The trim removed 5 bases at V and 1 base at J, leaving 11 bases unmatched. The CDR3 DNA reads as TGTGCCAGCAGCGGCCGGGACAGGGGACCTCATTCCTACGAGCAGTACTTC. It yields the protein CASSGRDRGPHSYEQYF. Drawing the rest from reference TRBV7-9 and TRBJ2-7, the complete variable domain is DTGVSQNPRHKITKRGQNVTFRCDPISEHNRLYWYRQTLGQGPEFLTYFQNEAQLEKSRLLSDRFSAERPKGSFSTLEIQRTEQGDSAMYLCASSGRDRGPHSYEQYFGPGTRLTVT.

The rearrangement uses TRBV28 and TRBJ1-5; unclear D gene. Looked up from germline, CDR1 is MDHEN and CDR2 is SYDVKM. V shed 4 bases and J shed 5 bases, with 12 bases lying between them. The CDR3 has 14 residues. CDR3 DNA: TGTGCCAGCAGTTCTGCAGGCCCTGATCAGCCCCAGCATTTT. Translated: CASSSAGPDQPQHF. The full variable domain, rest sourced from reference TRBV28 and TRBJ1-5, is DVKVTQSSRYLVKRTGEKVFLECVQDMDHENMFWYRQDPGLGLRLIYFSYDVKMKEKGDIPEGYSVSREKKERFSLILESASTNQTSMYLCASSSAGPDQPQHFGDGTRLSIL.